Following are 18 T cell receptor beta chains from one sample sequenced in a study of spatial heterogeneity in lung cancer. In TCRdb, the 5' RACE reads were re-called with MiXCR into one record per CDR3 protein. The sample includes tens of thousands of distinct CDR3 sequences, around 5.2% of them seen just once. The time point denotes: sample taken at primary tumor resection. Extraction of whole RNA from tumor, nontumor lung or frozen PBMC preceded unsorted sequencing. The sample in question was PBMCs, obtained at surgery. The receptors stem from a male donor with early-stage non-small cell lung cancer.

At least ten counts were recorded for this clonotype. The genes are TRBV28 and TRBJ2-7; TRBD2 might be the D (5 bases). Trimming removed 5 bases at V and 3 bases at J, with 17 bases between. CDR3 length: 15 residues. Germline values: CDR1 MDHEN, CDR2 SYDVKM. The CDR3 sequence is CASSPLRADNYEQYF. The CDR3, as DNA: TGTGCCAGCAGTCCCTTGCGGGCCGACAACTACGAGCAGTACTTC.

Ten or more counts support this clonotype. V is TRBV6-2 or TRBV6-3 and J is TRBJ2-3; 7 nucleotides match TRBD1. Germline CDR1 is MNHEY and CDR2 is SVGEGT. CDR3 length equals 19 residues. Trimming took 3 bases from V and 3 from J; bases not matched to a gene: 18. CDR3 in DNA: TGTGCCAGCAGTTATGAGGAGCGTAGGACAGGCCCAAAGACAGATACGCAGTATTTT. It specifies CASSYEERRTGPKTDTQYF.

This clonotype has more than one count but fewer than ten. This sequence joins TRBV12-3 or TRBV12-4 and TRBJ2-7; 12 bases agree with TRBD2. J gave up 4 bases and V 1 base, and 8 bases lay outside the gene matches. The CDR3 is 17 amino acids. CDR3 nucleotides: TGTGCCAGCAGTTTAGAGTTCCTAGCGGGAGGGGAATACGAGCAGTACTTC. Translated: CASSLEFLAGGEYEQYF.

Ten or more counts support this clonotype. This chain uses TRBV7-6 with TRBJ1-1; 8 bases align to TRBD1. CDR3 size: 15 residues. J lost 4 bases, V lost 5 bases, and 9 bases had no gene match. Looked up from germline, CDR1 is SGHVS and CDR2 is FNYEAQ. CDR3 DNA: TGTGCCAGCAGCCCCGAACAGGGGGGAGGCACTGAAGCTTTCTTT. It yields the protein CASSPEQGGGTEAFF.

This clonotype was recorded many times. The CDR3 sequence is CASSTGTVYGYTF. CDR3 nucleotide sequence: TGTGCCAGCAGCACCGGGACGGTCTATGGCTACACCTTC. The chain uses TRBV7-9 and TRBJ1-2; possible D gene TRBD1, 5 bases. There are 13 residues in the CDR3. V lost 5 bases and J lost 4, with 11 bases in between. Germline V gene lookup returns CDR1 SEHNR and CDR2 FQNEAQ (reference sequence).

This clonotype appeared many times. The genes are TRBV6-2 or TRBV6-3 and TRBJ2-1, with 9 bases lining up with TRBD1. J lost 7 bases, V lost 5 bases, and 12 bases had no gene match. The CDR3 length is 16 residues. Germline V gives CDR1 MNHEY, CDR2 SVGEGT. The CDR3 sequence is CASSIPTGGATNEQFF. The DNA of the CDR3 is TGTGCCAGCAGTATACCGACAGGGGGGGCAACTAATGAGCAGTTCTTC.

At least ten counts were recorded for this clonotype. The gene calls are TRBV28 and TRBJ2-5; tentatively, D is TRBD2 (5 bases). Germline-derived CDR1 and CDR2 are MDHEN and SYDVKM. Trimming shortened V by 2 bases and J by 5 bases, and 21 bases separated the two germline ends. The CDR3 has 17 residues. CDR3 DNA: TGTGCCAGCAGTTTAGCAGCGGAAGCCAACCAGAGGGAGACCCAGTACTTC. As protein: CASSLAAEANQRETQYF. Full variable domain (remainder filled in from reference TRBV28 and TRBJ2-5): DVKVTQSSRYLVKRTGEKVFLECVQDMDHENMFWYRQDPGLGLRLIYFSYDVKMKEKGDIPEGYSVSREKKERFSLILESASTNQTSMYLCASSLAAEANQRETQYFGPGTRLLVL.

This clonotype was counted at least ten times. CDR3 DNA: TGTGCCAGTATGGTTGGTAGCGGGTTCTCCTACAATGAGCAGTTCTTC. Its protein product is CASMVGSGFSYNEQFF. The J gene is TRBJ2-1, the V gene TRBV19; 7 nucleotides align to TRBD2. The CDR3 covers 16 residues. The J segment lost 0 bases and the V segment lost 7 bases, leaving 9 bases of the junction unmatched. The germline gives CDR1 LNHDA, CDR2 SQIVND (reference sequence).

In its sample, this clonotype was seen many times. The chain joins TRBV6-2 or TRBV6-3 to TRBJ1-5; 8 bases align to TRBD1. CDR3 length: 15 residues. Trimming cost V 10 bases and J 0 bases; bases outside gene matches: 8. Germline CDR1 reads MNHEY; CDR2 reads SVGEGT. The CDR3 coding sequence is TGTGCCACCCGGGACAGGTTGTATAGCAATCAGCCCCAGCATTTT. It yields the protein CATRDRLYSNQPQHF.

This clonotype has at least ten counts. The rearrangement joins TRBV19 to TRBJ2-1; possible D gene TRBD2, 6 bases. V was shortened by 6 bases and J by 8 bases, with 11 bases between the two germline ends. The CDR3 runs to 12 residues. Per the germline V gene, CDR1 is LNHDA and CDR2 is SQIVND (reference sequence). CDR3 in DNA: TGTGCCAGTAGCGGGAGATGGGATGAGCAGTTCTTC. It specifies CASSGRWDEQFF. Supplemented by reference TRBV19 and TRBJ2-1, the full variable domain reads DGGITQSPKYLFRKEGQNVTLSCEQNLNHDAMYWYRQDPGQGLRLIYYSQIVNDFQKGDIAEGYSVSREKKESFPLTVTSAQKNPTAFYLCASSGRWDEQFFGPGTRLTVL.

This clonotype has at least ten counts. V is TRBV10-3 and J is TRBJ2-7; D possibly corresponds to TRBD1 (6 bases). The length of the CDR3 is 15 residues. Germline CDR1 reads ENHRY; CDR2 reads SYGVKD. The ends were cut back, 2 bases at V and 0 bases at J, with 11 bases in the middle. CDR3 loop: CAISEPTTGSYEQYF. For the CDR3, the DNA is TGTGCCATCAGTGAGCCTACGACAGGCTCCTACGAGCAGTACTTC.

This clonotype was seen at least ten times. The chain employs TRBV5-1 and TRBJ2-1, with 11 bases that match TRBD2. This CDR3 has 15 amino acids. CDR1 is SGHRS, CDR2 YFSETQ, per germline. Trimming removed 3 bases from V and 6 bases from J; junction bases left unmatched: 5. The CDR3: CASSSLAGGGNEQFF. The CDR3 DNA reads as TGCGCCAGCAGCTCTCTAGCGGGAGGAGGCAATGAGCAGTTCTTC. The full variable domain, rest sourced from reference TRBV5-1 and TRBJ2-1, is KAGVTQTPRYLIKTRGQQVTLSCSPISGHRSVSWYQQTPGQGLQFLFEYFSETQRNKGNFPGRFSGRQFSNSRSEMNVSTLELGDSALYLCASSSLAGGGNEQFFGPGTRLTVL.

This clonotype was seen at least ten times. V is TRBV15 and J is TRBJ1-6, with 7 nucleotides matching TRBD1. The V and J ends lost 5 bases and 12 bases, in that order; junction bases with no gene match: 13. This CDR3 spans 15 amino acids. Looked up from germline, CDR1 is LNHNV and CDR2 is YYDKDF (reference sequence). The CDR3 DNA sequence: TGTGCCACCAGCGTGCGGACAGGCCTTGGGGGACCCCTCCACTTT. It is translated as CATSVRTGLGGPLHF.

Many counts were recorded for this clonotype. The chain combines TRBV7-9 with TRBJ2-2; D assignment may be TRBD1 or TRBD2 (5 bases each). The CDR3 loop spans 15 amino acids. Germline V lookup: CDR1 SEHNR, CDR2 FQNEAQ (reference sequence). Trimming left V 1 base short and J 3 bases short, with 9 bases between. The CDR3 reads CASSLGGPYTGELFF. The DNA of the CDR3 is TGTGCCAGCAGCTTAGGGGGACCGTACACCGGGGAGCTGTTTTTT.

This clonotype was seen many times. The gene calls are TRBV12-3 or TRBV12-4 and TRBJ2-7; 7 bases agree with TRBD1. The length of the CDR3 is 13 residues. The V and J ends lost 5 bases and 4 bases, in that order; junction bases with no gene match: 5. The DNA for the CDR3 is TGTGCCAGCAGTCCGTCACAGGGGTACGAGCAGTACTTC. Translated, it gives CASSPSQGYEQYF.

This clonotype has a count of ten or more. DNA of the CDR3: TGTGCCAGCAGTTACTCGATCAGCCAAAACAATGAGCAGTTCTTC. This sequence encodes CASSYSISQNNEQFF. The V and J genes are TRBV6-5 and TRBJ2-1, with D unresolved. The V gene lost 0 bases and the J gene lost 5 bases, with 11 bases spanning the gap. Per the germline V gene, CDR1 is MNHEY and CDR2 is SVGAGI. The CDR3 loop spans 15 amino acids.

This clonotype was seen at least ten times. The V call is TRBV5-1, the J call TRBJ1-1, with D perhaps TRBD1 (5 bases). CDR1 is SGHRS and CDR2 is YFSETQ in the germline V gene. This CDR3 spans 14 amino acids. V lost 1 base to trimming and J lost 5 bases, with 12 bases between them. DNA for the CDR3: TGCGCCAGCAGCTTGCTGCAGGGTGGGACTGAAGCTTTCTTT. It codes for CASSLLQGGTEAFF.

In this sample, this clonotype turned up many times. This chain joins TRBV29-1 and TRBJ1-5, with a weak D call TRBD1 (5 bases). V dropped 4 bases and J dropped 0 bases, with 10 bases sitting between them. The CDR3 length is 14 residues. CDR1 is SQVTM, CDR2 ANQGSEA, per germline. The CDR3 DNA follows: TGCAGCGTTGGGGGGGAATTTAGCAATCAGCCCCAGCATTTT. It encodes CSVGGEFSNQPQHF.